This is a list of T cell receptor beta chains from one sample in a study of T-cell memory formation after mild COVID-19. TCRdb reprocessed the 5' RACE reads with MiXCR, giving one entry per CDR3 protein. The profile covers roughly 400,000 distinct CDR3 sequences, with 20% to 30% appearing a single time and around 8.7% taken by the ten largest. Input material: PBMCs or a T cell subset sorted from them (not recorded which). Receptor source: an adult woman who had mild COVID-19 (a few samples of this study predate the infection). Cell type and time point are not known. Both conserved end residues are part of each CDR3. Fields, in order: J gene, clone size, V gene, D gene, CDR3 DNA, CDR3 protein. A D gene is named only where the DNA matches it firmly. Clone size is stated in some rows and not others, as once, few, many or a class when expanded.

J: TRBJ1-5; size: .; V: TRBV24-1; D: TRBD1; DNA: TGTGCCACTAGTGATGCGGGACAGGGGGTCACTGGCAATCAGCCCCAGCATTTT; CDR3: CATSDAGQGVTGNQPQHF
J: TRBJ2-7; size: .; V: TRBV7-2; D: .; DNA: TGTGCCAGCAGCCCGCCCCCGGCTAGCGACGAGCAGTACTTC; CDR3: CASSPPPASDEQYF
J: TRBJ2-7; size: .; V: TRBV6-5; D: .; DNA: TGTGCCAGCAGTTACTCGAGTAGGGGGAGGCCCCAGAGGGAGCAGTACTTC; CDR3: CASSYSSRGRPQREQYF
J: TRBJ1-2; size: few; V: TRBV7-9; D: .; DNA: TGTGCCAGCAGCTATGGGGACTATGGCTACACCTTC; CDR3: CASSYGDYGYTF
J: TRBJ2-7; size: few; V: TRBV30; D: .; DNA: TGTGCCTGGAGAAGCTCGCAGGTGGGCGGCGAGCAGTACTTC; CDR3: CAWRSSQVGGEQYF
J: TRBJ2-1; size: few; V: TRBV24-1; D: .; DNA: TGTGCCACCAGTGAATCCGGCACAGTTGTGGGGGAGCAGTTCTTC; CDR3: CATSESGTVVGEQFF
J: TRBJ2-1; size: .; V: TRBV27; D: .; DNA: TGTGCCAGCAGTCCCGTTTCCGGCTGGGAATACAATGAGCAGTTCTTC; CDR3: CASSPVSGWEYNEQFF
J: TRBJ2-3; size: .; V: TRBV6-2/TRBV6-3; D: TRBD2; DNA: TGTGCCAGCAGCAAGCTAGCGGATAGCACAGATACGCAGTATTTT; CDR3: CASSKLADSTDTQYF
J: TRBJ1-2; size: .; V: TRBV5-1; D: .; DNA: TGCGCCAGCAGCTTGGAAGGGGAACACTATGGCTACACCTTC; CDR3: CASSLEGEHYGYTF
J: TRBJ1-1; size: few; V: TRBV12-3/TRBV12-4; D: .; DNA: TGTGCCAGCAGTCCTGGACAGTTAGAAGCTTTCTTT; CDR3: CASSPGQLEAFF
J: TRBJ1-2; size: few; V: TRBV29-1; D: TRBD1; DNA: TGCAGCGTTGAAGTATCTGGCAGGGGGCCTGGCTACACCTTC; CDR3: CSVEVSGRGPGYTF
J: TRBJ2-7; size: .; V: TRBV7-8; D: TRBD1; DNA: TGTGCCAGCAGCTTAGCGTCTCGGACAGGGGACTACGAGCAGTACTTC; CDR3: CASSLASRTGDYEQYF
J: TRBJ2-3; size: few; V: TRBV14; D: .; DNA: TGTGCCAGCGCGAGGGGCGTCGCGCAGTATTTT; CDR3: CASARGVAQYF
J: TRBJ2-5; size: .; V: TRBV6-2/TRBV6-3; D: .; DNA: TGTGCCAGCAGTTACTCTGGGGTTCAAGAGACCCAGTACTTC; CDR3: CASSYSGVQETQYF
J: TRBJ2-3; size: .; V: TRBV10-3; D: .; DNA: TGTGCCATCAGTCGGGGGATTGATACGCAGTATTTT; CDR3: CAISRGIDTQYF
J: TRBJ2-7; size: .; V: TRBV4-2; D: .; DNA: TGTGCCAGCAGCCTCCAGACGGAAGCCCCCTACGAGCAGTACTTC; CDR3: CASSLQTEAPYEQYF
J: TRBJ2-1; size: few; V: TRBV29-1; D: .; DNA: TGCAGCGTTGAAGATTCGACTCCTCAGGTGGATGAGCAGTTCTTC; CDR3: CSVEDSTPQVDEQFF
J: TRBJ2-5; size: few; V: TRBV11-2; D: .; DNA: TGTGCCAGCAGCAGATACAGTGGAGAGACCCAGTACTTC; CDR3: CASSRYSGETQYF
J: TRBJ2-2; size: .; V: TRBV20-1; D: .; DNA: TGCAGTGCTAGAGACCACCGGGGTGTCGGGGAGCTGTTTTTT; CDR3: CSARDHRGVGELFF
J: TRBJ2-2; size: many; V: TRBV12-3/TRBV12-4; D: TRBD1; DNA: TGTGCCAGCAGCTTGAAAGGGGGCGCAGGAACCGGGGAGCTGTTTTTT; CDR3: CASSLKGGAGTGELFF
J: TRBJ2-5; size: .; V: TRBV12-3/TRBV12-4; D: TRBD1; DNA: TGTGCCAGCAGTTTCCGGGGACAGGGGAAGGAGACCCAGTACTTC; CDR3: CASSFRGQGKETQYF
J: TRBJ1-1; size: .; V: TRBV5-5; D: .; DNA: TGTGCCAGCAGCTTGAGTGCAGGGGTAGGCACTGAAGCTTTCTTT; CDR3: CASSLSAGVGTEAFF
J: TRBJ2-4; size: .; V: TRBV11-2; D: TRBD1; DNA: TGTGCCAGCAGCAACTCGGCCCGGACAGGACCTAAAAACATTCAGTACTTC; CDR3: CASSNSARTGPKNIQYF
J: TRBJ2-7; size: .; V: TRBV6-6; D: .; DNA: TGTGCCACCCAGGGGCCTTCGGACTACGAGCAGTACTTC; CDR3: CATQGPSDYEQYF
J: TRBJ1-2; size: .; V: TRBV7-9; D: .; DNA: TGTGCCAGCAGCTTAGCTCATGGGGGCGCGAACTATGGCTACACCTTC; CDR3: CASSLAHGGANYGYTF
J: TRBJ2-7; size: few; V: TRBV6-5; D: .; DNA: TGTGCCAGCAGTCCTACTCTCCTAGCGAGCTCCTACGAGCAGTACTTC; CDR3: CASSPTLLASSYEQYF
J: TRBJ1-2; size: .; V: TRBV28; D: .; DNA: TGTGCCAGCAGTGACATTATCCGTGTGGGGTACACCTTC; CDR3: CASSDIIRVGYTF
J: TRBJ1-4; size: few; V: TRBV2; D: .; DNA: TGTGCCAGCAGTTTGCAGAATGAAAAACTGTTTTTT; CDR3: CASSLQNEKLFF
J: TRBJ1-2; size: few; V: TRBV29-1; D: TRBD1; DNA: TGCAGCGTTGCTTACAGGGGTAACTATGGCTACACCTTC; CDR3: CSVAYRGNYGYTF
J: TRBJ1-5; size: .; V: TRBV5-1; D: .; DNA: TGCGCCAGCAGATCAGGAGTTAATCAGCCCCAGCATTTT; CDR3: CASRSGVNQPQHF
J: TRBJ1-1; size: few; V: TRBV7-3; D: .; DNA: TGTGCCAGCAGCTTAACCCAAACTCGTGGTAGAACGAAAGCTTTCTTT; CDR3: CASSLTQTRGRTKAFF
J: TRBJ2-3; size: .; V: TRBV29-1; D: .; DNA: TGCAGCGTTGAATCTCGCCTTTCAGATACGCAGTATTTT; CDR3: CSVESRLSDTQYF
J: TRBJ2-7; size: .; V: TRBV9; D: .; DNA: TGTGCCAGCAGCGTGTCGGACTACTCCTACGAGCAGTACTTC; CDR3: CASSVSDYSYEQYF